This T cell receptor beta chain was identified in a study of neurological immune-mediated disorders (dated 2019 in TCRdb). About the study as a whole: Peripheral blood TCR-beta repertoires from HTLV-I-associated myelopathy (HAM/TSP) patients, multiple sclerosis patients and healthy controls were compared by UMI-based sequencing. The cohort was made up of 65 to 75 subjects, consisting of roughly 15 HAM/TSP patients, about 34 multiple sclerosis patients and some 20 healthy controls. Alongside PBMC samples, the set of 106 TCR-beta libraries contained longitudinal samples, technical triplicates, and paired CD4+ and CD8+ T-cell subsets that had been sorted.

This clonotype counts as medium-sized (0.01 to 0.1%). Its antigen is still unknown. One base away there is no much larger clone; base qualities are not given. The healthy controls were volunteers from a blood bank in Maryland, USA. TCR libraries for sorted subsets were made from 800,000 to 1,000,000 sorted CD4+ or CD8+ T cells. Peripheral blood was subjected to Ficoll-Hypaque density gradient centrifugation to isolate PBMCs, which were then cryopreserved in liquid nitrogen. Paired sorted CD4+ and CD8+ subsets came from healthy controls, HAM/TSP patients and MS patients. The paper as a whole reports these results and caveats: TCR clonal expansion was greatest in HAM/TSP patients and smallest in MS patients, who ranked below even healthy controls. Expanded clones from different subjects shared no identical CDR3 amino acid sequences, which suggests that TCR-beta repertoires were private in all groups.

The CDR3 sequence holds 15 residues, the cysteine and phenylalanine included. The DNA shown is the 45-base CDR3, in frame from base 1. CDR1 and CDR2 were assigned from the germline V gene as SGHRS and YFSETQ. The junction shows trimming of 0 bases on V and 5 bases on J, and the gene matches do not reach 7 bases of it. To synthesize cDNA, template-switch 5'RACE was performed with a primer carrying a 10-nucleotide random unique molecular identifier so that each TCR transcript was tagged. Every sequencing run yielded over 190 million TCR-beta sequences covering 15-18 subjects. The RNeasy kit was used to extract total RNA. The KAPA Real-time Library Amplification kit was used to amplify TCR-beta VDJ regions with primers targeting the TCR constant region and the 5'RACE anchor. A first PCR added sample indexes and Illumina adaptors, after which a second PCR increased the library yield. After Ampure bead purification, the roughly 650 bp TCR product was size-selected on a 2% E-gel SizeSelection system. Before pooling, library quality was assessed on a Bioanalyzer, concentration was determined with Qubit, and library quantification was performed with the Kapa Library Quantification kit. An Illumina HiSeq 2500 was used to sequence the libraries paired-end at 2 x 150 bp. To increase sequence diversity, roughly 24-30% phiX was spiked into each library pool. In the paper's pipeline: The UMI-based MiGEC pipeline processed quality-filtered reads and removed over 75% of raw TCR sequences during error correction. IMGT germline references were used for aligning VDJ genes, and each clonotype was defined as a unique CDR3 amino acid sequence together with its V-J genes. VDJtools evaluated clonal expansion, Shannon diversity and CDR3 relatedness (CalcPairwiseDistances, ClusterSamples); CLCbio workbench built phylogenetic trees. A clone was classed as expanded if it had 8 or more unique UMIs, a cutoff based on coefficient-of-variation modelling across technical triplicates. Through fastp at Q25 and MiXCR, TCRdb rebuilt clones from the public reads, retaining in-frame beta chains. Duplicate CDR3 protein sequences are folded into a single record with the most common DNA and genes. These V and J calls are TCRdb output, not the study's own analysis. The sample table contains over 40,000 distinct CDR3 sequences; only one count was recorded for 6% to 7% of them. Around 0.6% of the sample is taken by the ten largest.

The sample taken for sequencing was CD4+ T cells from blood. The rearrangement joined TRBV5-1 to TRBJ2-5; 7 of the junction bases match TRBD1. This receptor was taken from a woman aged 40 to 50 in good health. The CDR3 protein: CASSLDGRGIETQYF. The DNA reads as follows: TGCGCCAGCAGCTTGGATGGCAGGGGGATTGAGACCCAGTACTTC.